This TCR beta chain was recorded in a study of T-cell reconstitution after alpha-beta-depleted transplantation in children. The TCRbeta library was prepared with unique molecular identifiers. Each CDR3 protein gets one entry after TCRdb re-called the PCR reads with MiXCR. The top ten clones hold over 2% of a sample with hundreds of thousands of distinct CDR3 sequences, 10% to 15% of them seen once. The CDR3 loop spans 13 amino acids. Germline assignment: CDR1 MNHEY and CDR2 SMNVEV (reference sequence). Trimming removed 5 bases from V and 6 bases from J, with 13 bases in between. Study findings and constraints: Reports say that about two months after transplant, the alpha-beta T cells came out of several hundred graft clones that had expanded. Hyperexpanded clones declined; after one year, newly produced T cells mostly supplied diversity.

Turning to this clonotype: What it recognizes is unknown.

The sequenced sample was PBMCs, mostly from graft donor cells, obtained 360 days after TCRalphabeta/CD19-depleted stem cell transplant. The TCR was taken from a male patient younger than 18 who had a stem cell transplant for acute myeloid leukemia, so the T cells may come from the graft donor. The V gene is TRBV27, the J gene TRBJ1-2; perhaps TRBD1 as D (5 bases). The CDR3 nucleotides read TGTGCCAGCAGTCCCAGCAGGGTGGATGGCTACACCTTC. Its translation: CASSPSRVDGYTF.